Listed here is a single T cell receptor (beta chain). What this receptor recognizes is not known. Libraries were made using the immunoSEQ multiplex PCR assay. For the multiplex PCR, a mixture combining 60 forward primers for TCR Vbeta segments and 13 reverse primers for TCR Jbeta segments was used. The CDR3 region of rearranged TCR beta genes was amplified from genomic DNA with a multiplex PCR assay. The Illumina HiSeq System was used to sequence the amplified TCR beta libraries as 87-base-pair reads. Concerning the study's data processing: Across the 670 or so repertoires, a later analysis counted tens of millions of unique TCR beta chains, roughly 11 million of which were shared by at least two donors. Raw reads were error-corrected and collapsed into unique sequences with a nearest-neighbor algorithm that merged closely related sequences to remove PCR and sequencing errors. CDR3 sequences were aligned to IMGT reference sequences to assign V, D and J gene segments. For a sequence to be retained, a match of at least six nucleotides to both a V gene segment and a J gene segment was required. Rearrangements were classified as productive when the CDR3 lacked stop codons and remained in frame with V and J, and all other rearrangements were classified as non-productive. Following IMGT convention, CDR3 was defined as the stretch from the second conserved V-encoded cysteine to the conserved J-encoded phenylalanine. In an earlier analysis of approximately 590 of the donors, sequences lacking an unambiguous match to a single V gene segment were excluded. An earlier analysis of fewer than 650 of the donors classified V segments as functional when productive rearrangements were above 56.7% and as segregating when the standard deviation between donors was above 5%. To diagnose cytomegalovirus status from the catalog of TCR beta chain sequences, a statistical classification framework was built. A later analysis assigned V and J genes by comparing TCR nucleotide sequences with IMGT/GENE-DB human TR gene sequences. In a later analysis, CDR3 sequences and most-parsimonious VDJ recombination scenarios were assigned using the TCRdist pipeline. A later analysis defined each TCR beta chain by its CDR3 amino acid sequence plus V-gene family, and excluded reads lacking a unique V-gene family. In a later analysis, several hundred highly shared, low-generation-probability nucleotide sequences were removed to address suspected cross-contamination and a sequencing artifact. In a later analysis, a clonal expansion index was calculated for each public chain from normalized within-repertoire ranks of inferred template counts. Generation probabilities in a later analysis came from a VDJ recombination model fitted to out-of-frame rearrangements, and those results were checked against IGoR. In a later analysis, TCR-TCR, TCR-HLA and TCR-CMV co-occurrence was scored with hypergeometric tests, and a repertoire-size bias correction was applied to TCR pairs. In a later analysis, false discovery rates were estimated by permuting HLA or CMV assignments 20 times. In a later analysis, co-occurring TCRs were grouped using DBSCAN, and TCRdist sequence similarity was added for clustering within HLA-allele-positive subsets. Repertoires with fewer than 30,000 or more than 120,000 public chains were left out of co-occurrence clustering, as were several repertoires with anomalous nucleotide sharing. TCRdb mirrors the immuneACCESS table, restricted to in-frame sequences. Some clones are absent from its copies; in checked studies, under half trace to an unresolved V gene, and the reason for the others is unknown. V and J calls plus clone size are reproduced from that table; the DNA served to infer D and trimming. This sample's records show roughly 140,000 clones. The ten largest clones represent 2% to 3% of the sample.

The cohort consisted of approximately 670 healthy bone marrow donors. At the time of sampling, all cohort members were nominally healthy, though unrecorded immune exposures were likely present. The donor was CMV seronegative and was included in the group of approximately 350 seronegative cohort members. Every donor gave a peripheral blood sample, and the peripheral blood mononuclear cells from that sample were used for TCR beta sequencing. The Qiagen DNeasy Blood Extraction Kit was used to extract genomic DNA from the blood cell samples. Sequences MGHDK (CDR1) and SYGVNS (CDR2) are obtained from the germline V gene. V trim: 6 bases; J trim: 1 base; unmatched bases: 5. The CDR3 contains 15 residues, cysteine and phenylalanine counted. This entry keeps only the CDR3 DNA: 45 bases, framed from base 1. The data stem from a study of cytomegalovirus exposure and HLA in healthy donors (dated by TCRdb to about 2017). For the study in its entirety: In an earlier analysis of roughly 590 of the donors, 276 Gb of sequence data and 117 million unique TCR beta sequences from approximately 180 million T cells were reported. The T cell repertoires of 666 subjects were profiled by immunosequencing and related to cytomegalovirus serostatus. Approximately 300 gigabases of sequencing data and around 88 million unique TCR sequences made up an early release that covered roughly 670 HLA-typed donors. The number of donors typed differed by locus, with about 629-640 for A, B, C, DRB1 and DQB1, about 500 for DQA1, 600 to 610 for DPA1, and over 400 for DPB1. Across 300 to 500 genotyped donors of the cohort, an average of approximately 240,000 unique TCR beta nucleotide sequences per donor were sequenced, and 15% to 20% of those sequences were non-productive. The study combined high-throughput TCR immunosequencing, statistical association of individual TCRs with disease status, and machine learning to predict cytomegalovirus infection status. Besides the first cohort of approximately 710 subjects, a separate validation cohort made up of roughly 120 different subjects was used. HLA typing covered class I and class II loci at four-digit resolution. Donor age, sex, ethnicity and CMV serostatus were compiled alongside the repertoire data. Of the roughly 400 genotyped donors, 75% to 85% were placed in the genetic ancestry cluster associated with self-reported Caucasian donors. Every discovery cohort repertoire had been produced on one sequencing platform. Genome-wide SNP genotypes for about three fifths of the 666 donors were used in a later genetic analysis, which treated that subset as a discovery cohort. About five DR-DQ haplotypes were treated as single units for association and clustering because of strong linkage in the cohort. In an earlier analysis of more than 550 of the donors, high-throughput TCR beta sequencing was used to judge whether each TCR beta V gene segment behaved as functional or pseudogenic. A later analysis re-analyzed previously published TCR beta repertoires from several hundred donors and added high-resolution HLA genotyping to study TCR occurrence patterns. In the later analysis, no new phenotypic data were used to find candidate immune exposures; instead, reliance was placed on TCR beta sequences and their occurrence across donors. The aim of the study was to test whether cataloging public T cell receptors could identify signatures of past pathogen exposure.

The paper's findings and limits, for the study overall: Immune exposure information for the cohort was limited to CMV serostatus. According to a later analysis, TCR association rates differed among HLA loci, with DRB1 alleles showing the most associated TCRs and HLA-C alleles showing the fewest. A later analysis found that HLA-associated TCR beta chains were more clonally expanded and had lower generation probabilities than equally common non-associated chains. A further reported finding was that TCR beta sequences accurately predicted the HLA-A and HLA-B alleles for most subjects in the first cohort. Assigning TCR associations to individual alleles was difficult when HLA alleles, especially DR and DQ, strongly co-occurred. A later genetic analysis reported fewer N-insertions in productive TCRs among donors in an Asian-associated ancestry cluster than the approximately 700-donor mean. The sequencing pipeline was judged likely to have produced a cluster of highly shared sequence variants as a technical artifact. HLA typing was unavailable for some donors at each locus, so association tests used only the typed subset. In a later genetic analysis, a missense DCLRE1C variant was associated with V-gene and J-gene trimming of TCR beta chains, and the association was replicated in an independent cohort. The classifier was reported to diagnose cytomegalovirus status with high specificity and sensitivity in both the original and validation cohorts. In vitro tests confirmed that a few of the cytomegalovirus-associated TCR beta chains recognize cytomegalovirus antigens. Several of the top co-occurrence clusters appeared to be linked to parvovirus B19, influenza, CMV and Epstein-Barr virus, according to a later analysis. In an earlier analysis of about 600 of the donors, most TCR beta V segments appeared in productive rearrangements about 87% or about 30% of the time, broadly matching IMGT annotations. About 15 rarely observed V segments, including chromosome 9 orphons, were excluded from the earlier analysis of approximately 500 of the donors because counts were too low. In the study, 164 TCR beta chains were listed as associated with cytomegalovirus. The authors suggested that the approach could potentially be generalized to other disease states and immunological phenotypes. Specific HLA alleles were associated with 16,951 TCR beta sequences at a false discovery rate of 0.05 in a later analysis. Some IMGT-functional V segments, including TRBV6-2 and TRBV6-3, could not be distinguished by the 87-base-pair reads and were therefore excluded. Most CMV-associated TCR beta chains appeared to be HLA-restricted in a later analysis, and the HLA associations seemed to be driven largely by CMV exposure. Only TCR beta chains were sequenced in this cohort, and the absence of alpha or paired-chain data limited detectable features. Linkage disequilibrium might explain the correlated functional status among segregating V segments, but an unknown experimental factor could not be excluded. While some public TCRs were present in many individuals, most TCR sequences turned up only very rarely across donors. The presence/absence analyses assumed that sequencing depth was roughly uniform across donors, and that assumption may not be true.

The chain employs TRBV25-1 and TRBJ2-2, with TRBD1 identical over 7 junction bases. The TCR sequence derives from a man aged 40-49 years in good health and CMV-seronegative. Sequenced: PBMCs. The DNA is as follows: TGTGCCAGCAGCGAGGACAGGAGGAACACCGGGGAGCTGTTTTTT. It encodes CASSEDRRNTGELFF.